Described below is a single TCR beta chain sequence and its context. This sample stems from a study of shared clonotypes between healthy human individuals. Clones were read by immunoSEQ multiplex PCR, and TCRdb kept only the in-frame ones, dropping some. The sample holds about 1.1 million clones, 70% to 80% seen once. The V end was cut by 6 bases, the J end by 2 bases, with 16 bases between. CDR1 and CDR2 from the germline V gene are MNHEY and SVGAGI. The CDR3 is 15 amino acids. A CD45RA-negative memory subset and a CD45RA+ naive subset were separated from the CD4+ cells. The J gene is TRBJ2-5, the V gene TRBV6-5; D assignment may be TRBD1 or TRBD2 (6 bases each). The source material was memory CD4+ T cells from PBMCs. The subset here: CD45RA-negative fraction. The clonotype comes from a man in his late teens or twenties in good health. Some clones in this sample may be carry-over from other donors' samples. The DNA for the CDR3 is TGTGCCAGCAGCCGCGAGGGGGGAAGGCAAGAGACCCAGTACTTC. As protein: CASSREGGRQETQYF.